This T cell receptor beta chain was retrieved from a study of shared clonotypes between healthy human individuals. Study-wide results and limits: Researchers sampled blood only, noting tissue repertoires likely differ. Rarefaction analysis demonstrated incomplete sorted-subset sequencing notwithstanding large depth.

CD45RA-negative memory and CD45RA+ naive subsets were split from the CD4+ cells. Trimming shortened V by 7 bases and J by 1 base, and 13 bases separated the two germline ends. Germline assignment: CDR1 MNHEY and CDR2 SVGAGI. CDR3 length: 14 residues. Worth noting for this clone: Its cognate antigen is unknown.

Several immunoSEQ 96-well plates shared each subset's DNA, each plate a replicate. Using immunoSEQ multiplex PCR, the repertoire was profiled, and TCRdb retains in-frame clones only, with some absent. Of around 990,000 clones listed, 60% to 85% were seen once; the top ten hold over 0.8%. The source is a man younger than 30 in good health. Some clones in this sample may be carry-over from other donors' samples. Specimen: memory CD4+ T cells from PBMCs. Indicated subset: CD45RA-negative fraction. The rearrangement joins TRBV6-5 to TRBJ1-2; D unclear. CDR3 residues: CASIGRSFNYGYTF. CDR3 bases: TGTGCCAGCATCGGGCGTTCTTTTAACTATGGCTACACCTTC.